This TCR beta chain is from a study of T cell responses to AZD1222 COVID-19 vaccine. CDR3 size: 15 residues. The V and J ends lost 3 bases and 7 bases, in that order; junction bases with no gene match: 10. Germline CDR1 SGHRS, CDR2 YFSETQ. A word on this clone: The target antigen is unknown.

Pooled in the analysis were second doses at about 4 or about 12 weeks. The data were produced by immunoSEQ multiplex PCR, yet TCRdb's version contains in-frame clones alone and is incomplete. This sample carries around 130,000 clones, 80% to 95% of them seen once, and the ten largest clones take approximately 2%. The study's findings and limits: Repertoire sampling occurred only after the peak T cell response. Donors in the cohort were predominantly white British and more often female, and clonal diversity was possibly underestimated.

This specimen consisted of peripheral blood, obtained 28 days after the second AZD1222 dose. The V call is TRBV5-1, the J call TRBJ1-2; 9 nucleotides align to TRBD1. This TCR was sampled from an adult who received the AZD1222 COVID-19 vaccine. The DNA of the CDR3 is TGCGCCAGCAGCTGGACAGGGGAGGGGGCGAGTGGCTACACCTTC. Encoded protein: CASSWTGEGASGYTF.